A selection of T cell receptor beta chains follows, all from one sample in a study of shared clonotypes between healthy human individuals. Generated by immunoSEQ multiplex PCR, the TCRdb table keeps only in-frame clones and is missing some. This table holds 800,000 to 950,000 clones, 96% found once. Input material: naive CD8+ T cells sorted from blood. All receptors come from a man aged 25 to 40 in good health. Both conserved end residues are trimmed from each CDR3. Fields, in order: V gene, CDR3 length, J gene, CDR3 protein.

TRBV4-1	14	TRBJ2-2	ASSQDGPPWTGELF
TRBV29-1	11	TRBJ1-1	SVVGLLGTEAF
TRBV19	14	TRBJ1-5	ASSRLDWGVNQPQH
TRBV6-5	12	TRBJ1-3	ASSPGSSGNTIY
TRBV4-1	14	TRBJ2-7	ASSQDPGQGEYEQY
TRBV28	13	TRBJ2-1	ASSFSGSPFNEQF
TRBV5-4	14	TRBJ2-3	ASSLVWDREADTQY
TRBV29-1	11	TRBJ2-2	SVSRPNTGELF
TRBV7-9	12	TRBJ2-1	ASSSSPKIHEQF
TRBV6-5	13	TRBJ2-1	ASGWPLGSFSEQF
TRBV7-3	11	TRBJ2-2	ASSQQGTGELF
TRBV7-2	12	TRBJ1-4	ASSLDSLNEKLF
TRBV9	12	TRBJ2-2	ASSPGTNTGELF
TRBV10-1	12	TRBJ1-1	ASSESLGGTEAF
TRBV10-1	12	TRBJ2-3	ASSELGGTDTQY
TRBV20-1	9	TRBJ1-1	SARVWGEAF
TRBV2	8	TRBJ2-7	ASGGAEQY
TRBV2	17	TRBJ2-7	ASSPSPPGGDTASYEQY
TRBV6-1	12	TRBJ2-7	ASSERGVVYEQY
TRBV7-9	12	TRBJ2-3	ASSLRTVRDTQY
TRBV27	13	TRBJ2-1	ASRYSGRAPRGQF
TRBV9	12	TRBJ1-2	ASSVDGGRKGYT
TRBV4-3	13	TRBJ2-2	ASSQDRTGGGELF
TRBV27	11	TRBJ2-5	ASGRGTKETQY
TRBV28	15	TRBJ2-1	ASTPSPRQGAFDEQF
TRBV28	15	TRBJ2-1	ASSSGTSGRVNNEQF
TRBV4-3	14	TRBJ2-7	ASSPGLAGGPWEQY
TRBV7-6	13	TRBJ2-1	ASSQSGSSYNEQF
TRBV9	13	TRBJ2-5	ASSPLGRHQETQY
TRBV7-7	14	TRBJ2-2	ASSLGLAGFTGELF